Given below is one T cell receptor (beta chain) in context. The antigen is undetermined. CDR3 size: 13 residues. V lost 5 bases and J 0 bases, leaving 7 bases between the germline ends. Germline CDR1 is GTSNPN and CDR2 is SVGIG (reference sequence). Repertoires were generated with immunoSEQ multiplex PCR, while TCRdb's copy carries only in-frame clones and drops some. The sample lists around 100,000 clones, 83% occurring once. This record comes from a study of glioma-infiltrating T cells after dendritic cell vaccination. Study as a whole: Patients had newly diagnosed or recurrent glioblastoma and received dendritic cell vaccines.

Study findings and constraints: Longer survival after dendritic cell vaccination followed higher pretreatment TIL content.

Time point defined: after dendritic cell vaccination, including at tumor progression/relapse. The specimen was blood, collected after dendritic cell vaccination. The TCR originated in a human donor with glioblastoma. The rearrangement links TRBV30 to TRBJ2-2; no clear D gene. The CDR3 nucleotides read TGTGCCTGGGAAACACCGAACACCGGGGAGCTGTTTTTT. As protein: CAWETPNTGELFF.